These 23 T cell receptor beta chains originate from one sample sequenced in a study of shared clonotypes between healthy human individuals. Cells designated naive CD8 were CD45RO-negative and were positively selected for CCR7, with terminally differentiated effector memory CD45RA+ cells excluded. Sequencing used immunoSEQ multiplex PCR; TCRdb keeps in-frame clones, though not all of them. The sample yields around 2,100,000 clones, over 85% seen once. The source material was naive CD8+ T cells sorted from blood. Receptors were obtained from a man in his late teens or twenties in good health.

This clone showed up just once. J is TRBJ1-6 and V is TRBV10-2; D is perhaps TRBD1 (6 bases). CDR1 is WSHSY, CDR2 SAAADI, per germline. Trimming cost V 10 bases and J 6 bases, with 22 bases left between them. This CDR3 has 16 residues. CDR3 protein: CATVQFRQDSNSPLHF. CDR3 in DNA: TGCGCCACCGTTCAATTTCGACAGGATAGTAATTCACCCCTCCACTTT.

This clone appeared once. This chain uses TRBV9 with TRBJ1-5; TRBD1 is a possible D gene (5 bases). The CDR3 extends over 16 amino acids. Germline assignment: CDR1 SGDLS and CDR2 YYNGEE. Trimming left V 7 bases short and J 0 bases short, with 17 bases between. The CDR3 is CASSHRTPYSNQPQHF. The DNA for the CDR3 is TGTGCCAGCTCCCACCGGACACCTTATAGCAATCAGCCCCAGCATTTT.

This CDR3 reads CASSPEPAGGIYEQYF. The CDR3 DNA reads TGTGCCAGCAGCCCAGAGCCGGCAGGAGGGATTTACGAGCAGTACTTC. The V call is TRBV13, the J call TRBJ2-7, with D maybe TRBD2 (6 bases). The V end lost 5 bases, the J end lost 4 bases, and 21 bases lay between the germline ends. CDR3 length: 16 amino acids. In germline, CDR1 is PRHDT, CDR2 FYEKMQ (reference sequence).

The J gene is TRBJ2-7, the V gene TRBV4-3; 7 bases agree with TRBD2. Germline values: CDR1 LGHNA, CDR2 YSLEER. This CDR3 comprises 15 residues. Trimming cost V 0 bases and J 2 bases; bases outside gene matches: 4. CDR3 residues: CASSQEFGLAYEQYF. The CDR3 DNA sequence: TGCGCCAGCAGCCAAGAATTCGGACTAGCCTACGAGCAGTACTTC.

The V and J genes are TRBV5-1 and TRBJ2-3; the match to TRBD2 covers 15 bases. V lost 4 bases to trimming and J lost 0 bases; unmatched junction nucleotides: 6. This CDR3 has 18 amino acids. In germline, CDR1 is SGHRS, CDR2 YFSETQ. CDR3 sequence (DNA): TGCGCCAGCAGCCAGGGACTAGCGGGAGGCCCTAGCACAGATACGCAGTATTTT. Translation: CASSQGLAGGPSTDTQYF.

This chain links TRBV13 with TRBJ1-1, with unresolved D. The CDR3 length is 15 residues. The germline CDR1 and CDR2 sequences are PRHDT and FYEKMQ (reference sequence). V lost 3 bases to trimming and J lost 1 base, with 12 bases between them. The CDR3 bases are TGTGCCAGCAGCTTCGGACTGGAAACGAACACTGAAGCTTTCTTT. Its translation is CASSFGLETNTEAFF.

The rearrangement links TRBV4-1 to TRBJ2-5, with D possibly being TRBD1 (5 bases). This CDR3 has 13 residues. V was clipped by 6 bases and J by 0 bases, with 8 bases between them. CDR1 and CDR2 (germline): MGHRA, YSYEKL. The CDR3 nucleotides are TGCGCCAGCAGTCACAGGTACCAAGAGACCCAGTACTTC. It codes for CASSHRYQETQYF.

This rearrangement joins TRBV4-3 to TRBJ1-5; the D is unclear. With 4 bases removed from V and 7 bases from J, the gap between germline ends came to 17 bases. The CDR3 runs to 15 residues. The germline V gene encodes CDR1 LGHNA and CDR2 YSLEER. The CDR3 DNA reads as TGCGCCAGCAGCCGAATTTACTTGACTGGGCAGCCCCAGCATTTT. This encodes CASSRIYLTGQPQHF.

This clone was observed a single time. The rearrangement links TRBV10-1 to TRBJ2-3; D is ambiguous. Looked up from germline, CDR1 is WNHNN and CDR2 is SYGVQD (reference sequence). The CDR3 has 14 amino acids. The V gene lost 3 bases and the J gene lost 4 bases, with 11 bases spanning the gap. The CDR3 spells CASSDSAGADTQYF. CDR3 nucleotide sequence: TGCGCCAGCAGTGACTCAGCTGGCGCAGATACGCAGTATTTT.

Details on this clone: The same CDR3 also results from other DNA sequences found in this sample. The chain carries TRBV19 and TRBJ1-2; TRBD1 matches at 7 bases. V trimming: 5 bases; J trimming: 4 bases; junction bases outside the gene matches: 4. The germline V gene has CDR1 LNHDA and CDR2 SQIVND (reference sequence). CDR3 length: 13 amino acids. DNA for the CDR3: TGTGCCAGTAGTCCGGGACAGAGCTATGGCTACACCTTC. It yields the protein CASSPGQSYGYTF.

This clone was seen a single time. The genes are TRBV5-1 and TRBJ2-2; D is ambiguous. The CDR3 sequence is 12 residues long. Germline values: CDR1 SGHRS, CDR2 YFSETQ. V shed 4 bases and J shed 6 bases, with 7 bases lying between them. CDR3 amino acids: CASSHEPGELFF. In DNA form, the CDR3 reads TGCGCCAGCAGCCACGAACCCGGGGAGCTGTTTTTT.

This clone has a single count. The chain joins TRBV7-2 to TRBJ2-7; D ambiguous. The CDR3 extends over 10 amino acids. Germline V gene lookup returns CDR1 SGHTA and CDR2 FQGNSA. Between the trimmed V and J ends, which lost 3 bases and 6 bases, there was a span of 3 bases. CDR3 nucleotide sequence: TGTGCCAGCAGCTTCTCCGAGCAGTACTTC. Translated, it gives CASSFSEQYF. Variable domain in full (rest from reference TRBV7-2 and TRBJ2-7): GAGVSQSPSNKVTEKGKDVELRCDPISGHTALYWYRQSLGQGLEFLIYFQGNSAPDKSGLPSDRFSAERTGGSVSTLTIQRTQQEDSAVYLCASSFSEQYFGPGTRLTVT.

The genes are TRBV6-1 and TRBJ2-7; D perhaps matches TRBD2 (5 bases). Between the trimmed V and J ends, which lost 3 bases and 4 bases, there was a span of 19 bases. Germline V gives CDR1 MNHNS, CDR2 SASEGT. This CDR3 comprises 16 residues. CDR3: CASSDAGFDTIYEQYF. CDR3 nucleotide sequence: TGTGCCAGCAGTGATGCGGGTTTCGACACCATATACGAGCAGTACTTC.

The gene calls are TRBV13 and TRBJ2-7, with D uncertain. The CDR3 covers 15 residues. Trimming shortened V by 2 bases and J by 3 bases, and 14 bases separated the two germline ends. Germline values: CDR1 PRHDT, CDR2 FYEKMQ (reference sequence). CDR3 sequence (DNA): TGTGCCAGCAGCTTATTGGGATTTGTGGACTACGAGCAGTACTTC. Translation: CASSLLGFVDYEQYF.

This clone was counted once. The chain carries TRBV6-1 and TRBJ1-1; D unclear. Trimming removed 5 bases at V and 1 base at J, with 11 bases between. This CDR3 contains 14 residues. Germline loops: CDR1 MNHNS, CDR2 SASEGT. The CDR3 here is CASSYRGQNTEAFF. The CDR3 DNA sequence: TGTGCCAGCAGTTATCGTGGCCAGAACACTGAAGCTTTCTTT.

This rearrangement joins TRBV18 to TRBJ1-6; 7 bases agree with TRBD1. J was trimmed by 8 bases and V by 0 bases; bases with no gene match: 7. The CDR3 is 16 amino acids. Germline V gives CDR1 KGHSH, CDR2 LQKENI. CDR3 in amino acids: CASSPPRQGVDSPLHF. As DNA, the CDR3 is TGTGCCAGCTCACCACCCCGACAGGGAGTGGATTCACCCCTCCACTTT.

The chain couples TRBV15 to TRBJ2-6, with 7 bases matching TRBD1. CDR1 is LNHNV, CDR2 YYDKDF, per germline (reference sequence). V gave up 7 bases and J gave up 2 bases; unmatched junction bases: 5. This CDR3 has 15 residues. The CDR3 is CATTYTGAGANVLTF. The CDR3 DNA reads TGTGCCACCACATATACAGGGGCTGGGGCCAACGTCCTGACTTTC.

This clone has a single count. The identical CDR3 is also encoded by other nucleotide sequences in the sample. This sequence joins TRBV5-4 and TRBJ1-1; D unresolved. Trimming removed 3 bases at V and 1 base at J, with 4 bases between. The germline gives CDR1 SGHNT, CDR2 YYREEE (reference sequence). This CDR3 spans 12 amino acids. DNA of the CDR3: TGTGCCAGCAGCTCAGAGAACACTGAAGCTTTCTTT. Its protein product is CASSSENTEAFF.

This chain joins TRBV7-9 and TRBJ2-7; 9 positions match TRBD1. Germline V gene data show CDR1 as SEHNR and CDR2 as FQNEAQ (reference sequence). V lost 5 bases and J lost 6; bases outside the gene matches: 11. The CDR3 covers 15 residues. The CDR3 DNA is TGTGCCAGCAGCCCGGTCGGGACAGGGTTACCCGAGCAGTACTTC. Protein: CASSPVGTGLPEQYF.

CDR3 coding DNA: TGCGCCAGCAGCTTGGCCGAAGCGAGCGGGGGCTACGAGCAGTACTTC. Amino acid sequence: CASSLAEASGGYEQYF. The chain has TRBV5-1 and TRBJ2-7, with TRBD2 matching 8 bases. There are 16 residues in the CDR3. Trimming cost V 0 bases and J 3 bases; bases outside gene matches: 8. Per the germline V gene, CDR1 is SGHRS and CDR2 is YFSETQ. Combining the CDR3 with reference TRBV5-1 and TRBJ2-7 gives the whole variable domain KAGVTQTPRYLIKTRGQQVTLSCSPISGHRSVSWYQQTPGQGLQFLFEYFSETQRNKGNFPGRFSGRQFSNSRSEMNVSTLELGDSALYLCASSLAEASGGYEQYFGPGTRLTVT.

The CDR3 DNA is TGTGCCAGCAGCTCTCTCCGGGACGGAACCTACGAGCAGTACTTC. Protein: CASSSLRDGTYEQYF. This chain links TRBV5-5 with TRBJ2-7; the D call may be TRBD1 or TRBD2 (5 bases each). This CDR3 comprises 15 residues. V shed 3 bases and J shed 2 bases, with 15 bases lying between them. Germline CDR1 and CDR2: SGHKS and YYEKEE (reference sequence).

The chain carries TRBV6-6 and TRBJ2-7, with 10 bases matching TRBD1. CDR1 MNHNY and CDR2 SVGAGI come from the germline V gene (reference sequence). With V trimmed by 6 bases and J by 1 base, 9 bases remained unmatched. CDR3 length: 16 residues. CDR3 in amino acids: CASSLPGQGTSYEQYF. The CDR3 nucleotides read TGTGCCAGCAGCCTACCGGGACAGGGGACTTCCTACGAGCAGTACTTC.

With regard to this clone: One end of the junction is discordant with germline, which a read error may explain. V usage is TRBV6-6 and J usage is TRBJ1-5; TRBD1 aligns across 7 bases. The CDR3 length is 15 residues. Germline V gene data show CDR1 as MNHNY and CDR2 as SVGAGI (reference sequence). The CDR3 DNA sequence: TGCGCCAGCAGTGAGGGGGCCGTGAGCAATCAGCCCCAGCATTTT. It codes for CASSEGAVSNQPQHF.